Sequencing of this T cell receptor (beta chain) was carried out in a study of Graves' ophthalmopathy and Graves' hyperthyroidism. The sequenced template was RNA, covering the TCR beta CDR3 region. HTBI primers were employed in first-round RT-PCR, then a second-round multiplex PCR followed. MiXCR, applied by TCRdb to the multiplex PCR reads, yields one record per CDR3 protein. Of roughly 350,000 distinct CDR3 sequences listed, roughly 15% were seen once; the top ten hold approximately 2.4%. In its sample, this clonotype was seen many times. The antigen is undetermined. Regarding the study as a whole: The model predicted progression of ophthalmopathy with a sensitivity of approximately 68%, and its specificity was about 76%. The blood repertoire also included most expanded thyroid clonotypes above 0.001 frequency.

The V and J ends lost 7 bases and 7 bases respectively, with 16 bases between them. This CDR3 has 13 amino acids. This chain links TRBV12-3 or TRBV12-4 with TRBJ1-1; D may be TRBD1 (5 bases). The specimen was peripheral blood. The sequence came from an adult woman with stable Graves' hyperthyroidism. This CDR3 reads CASITGEEGEAFF. The CDR3 nucleotides are TGTGCCAGCATTACGGGGGAGGAAGGTGAAGCTTTCTTT.